These T cell receptor beta chains were read from a single sample in a study of response to subunit inactivated influenza vaccine. TCRdb independently ran MiXCR on the RT-PCR reads; one entry per CDR3 protein. Of hundreds of thousands of distinct CDR3 sequences in the sample, 6.5% to 8% were seen once. The starting material was PBMCs from blood, obtained about 23 months after vaccination. The receptors here all came from a man aged 50 to 69 who received an inactivated influenza vaccine. Both conserved end residues are part of each CDR3. The D gene is left open where the match is weak. Rows may omit the clone size; those that give it use once, few, many or a size class.

j_call,v_call,d_call,clone_size,cdr3_aa
TRBJ2-2,TRBV10-3,TRBD2,.,CAIKPSGNTGELFF
TRBJ1-6,TRBV12-3/TRBV12-4,TRBD1,.,CASTPQGGGRSPLHF
TRBJ1-6,TRBV20-1,TRBD1,.,CSASPGTGRNSPLHF
TRBJ1-5,TRBV7-9,.,few,CASSHGDTVNQPQHF
TRBJ2-7,TRBV6-5,.,.,CASSYRRGGRGEQYF
TRBJ2-7,TRBV29-1,TRBD2,few,CSGVSGSGFEQYF
TRBJ1-1,TRBV7-2,.,few,CASSLVEGIEAFF
TRBJ2-4,TRBV7-8,.,many,CASSLRGLAGLAKNIQYF
TRBJ1-2,TRBV6-2/TRBV6-3,.,few,CASSYDGTSYGYTF
TRBJ1-2,TRBV30,.,many,CAWSLGDLNYGYTF
TRBJ2-7,TRBV15,.,few,CATSRETSSSEQYF
TRBJ2-1,TRBV7-9,TRBD2,few,CASGRLAELYNEQFF
TRBJ2-5,TRBV6-1,.,many,CASKVRGQETQYF
TRBJ2-2,TRBV6-2/TRBV6-3,.,.,CASSLSRGGELFF
TRBJ2-7,TRBV11-1,.,.,CASRLGQSYEQYF